The following is a T cell receptor beta chain sequence with its context. This specimen comes from a study of blood T cell repertoires in COVID-19. At the level of the study: Italy, Spain and the United States were the sources of the convalescent and acute COVID-19 samples. Sources were T cells, B-cell-depleted T cells, or PBMCs; the material itself was cDNA or gDNA.

V lost 3 bases, J lost 8 bases, and 19 bases lay in between. In germline, CDR1 is DFQATT, CDR2 SNEGSKA (reference sequence). The CDR3 covers 14 residues. Per the original data handling: The assay estimated nucleated cells by amplifying reference gene primers. Clones were read by immunoSEQ multiplex PCR, and TCRdb kept only the in-frame ones, dropping some. V and J calls and clone size follow that table, whereas D and trimming were derived from the DNA. Seen here are 200,000 to 250,000 clones, about nine tenths observed once, and the top ten hold about 4.8%. Sequencing was performed on peripheral blood. The receptor was isolated from a man aged 45-60 years with acute or convalescent COVID-19. The chain uses TRBV20-1 and TRBJ1-2; no reliable D call. CDR3 region: CSASRDINSLGYTF. The CDR3 DNA is TGCAGTGCTAGTCGAGATATAAATTCTCTAGGCTACACCTTC.